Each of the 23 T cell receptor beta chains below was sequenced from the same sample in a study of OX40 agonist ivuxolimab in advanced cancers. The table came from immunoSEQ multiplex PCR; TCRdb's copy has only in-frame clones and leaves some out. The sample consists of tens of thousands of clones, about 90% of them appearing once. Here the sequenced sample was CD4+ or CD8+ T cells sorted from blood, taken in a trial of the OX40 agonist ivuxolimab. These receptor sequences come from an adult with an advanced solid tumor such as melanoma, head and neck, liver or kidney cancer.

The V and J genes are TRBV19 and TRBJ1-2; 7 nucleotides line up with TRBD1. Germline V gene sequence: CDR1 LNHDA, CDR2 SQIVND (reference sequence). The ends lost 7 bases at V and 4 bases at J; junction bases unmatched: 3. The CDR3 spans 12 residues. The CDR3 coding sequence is TGTGCCAGTAAAGGGACAGCCTATGGCTACACCTTC. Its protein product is CASKGTAYGYTF.

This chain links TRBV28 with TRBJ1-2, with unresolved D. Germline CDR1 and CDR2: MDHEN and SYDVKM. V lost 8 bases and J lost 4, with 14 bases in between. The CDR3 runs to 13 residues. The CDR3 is CASATSSPYGYTF. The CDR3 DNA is TGTGCCAGCGCGACATCGTCTCCCTATGGCTACACCTTC.

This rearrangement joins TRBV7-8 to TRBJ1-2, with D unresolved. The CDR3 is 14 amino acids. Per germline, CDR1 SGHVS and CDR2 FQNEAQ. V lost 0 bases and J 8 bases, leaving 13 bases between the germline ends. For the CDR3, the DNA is TGTGCCAGCAGCTTAGCTCCCCGGGTGGAAGGCTACACCTTC. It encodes CASSLAPRVEGYTF.

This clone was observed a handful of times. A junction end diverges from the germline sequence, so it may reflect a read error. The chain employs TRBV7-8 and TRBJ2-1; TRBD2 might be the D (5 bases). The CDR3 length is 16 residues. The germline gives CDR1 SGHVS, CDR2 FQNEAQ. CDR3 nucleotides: TGTGCCAGCACCTTAGGGCGGGCCGCCGGAGTGGGTGAGCAGTTCTTC. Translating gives CASTLGRAAGVGEQFF.

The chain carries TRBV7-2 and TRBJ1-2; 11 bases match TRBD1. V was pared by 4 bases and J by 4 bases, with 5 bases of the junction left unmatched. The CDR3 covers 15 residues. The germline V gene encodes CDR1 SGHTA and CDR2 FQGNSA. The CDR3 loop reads CASSSDRGHFYGYTF. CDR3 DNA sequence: TGTGCCAGCAGCTCGGACAGGGGGCACTTCTATGGCTACACCTTC.

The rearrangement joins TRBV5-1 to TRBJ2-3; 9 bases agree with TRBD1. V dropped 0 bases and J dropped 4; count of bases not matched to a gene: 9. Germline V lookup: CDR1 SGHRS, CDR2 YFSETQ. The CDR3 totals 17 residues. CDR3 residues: CASSLESVDRGPDTQYF. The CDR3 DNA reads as TGCGCCAGCAGCTTGGAGAGTGTGGACAGGGGCCCAGATACGCAGTATTTT.

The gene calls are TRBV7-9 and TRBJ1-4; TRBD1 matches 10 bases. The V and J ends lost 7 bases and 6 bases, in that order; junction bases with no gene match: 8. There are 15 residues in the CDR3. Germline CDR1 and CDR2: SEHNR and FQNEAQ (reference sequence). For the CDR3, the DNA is TGTGCCAGCACCCTAAGCGGGACAGGGGATGAAAAACTGTTTTTT. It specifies CASTLSGTGDEKLFF.

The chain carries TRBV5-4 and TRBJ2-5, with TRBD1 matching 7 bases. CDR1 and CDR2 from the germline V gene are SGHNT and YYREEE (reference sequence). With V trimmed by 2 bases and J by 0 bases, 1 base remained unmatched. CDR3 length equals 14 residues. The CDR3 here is CASSFTGDQETQYF. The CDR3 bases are TGTGCCAGCAGCTTTACAGGGGACCAAGAGACCCAGTACTTC.

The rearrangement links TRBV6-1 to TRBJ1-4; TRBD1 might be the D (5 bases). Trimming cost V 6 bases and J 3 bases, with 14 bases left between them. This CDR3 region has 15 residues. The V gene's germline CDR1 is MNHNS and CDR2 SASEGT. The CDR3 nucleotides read TGTGCCAGCAGGACCGGGACTGCTGCTAATGAAAAACTGTTTTTT. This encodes CASRTGTAANEKLFF.

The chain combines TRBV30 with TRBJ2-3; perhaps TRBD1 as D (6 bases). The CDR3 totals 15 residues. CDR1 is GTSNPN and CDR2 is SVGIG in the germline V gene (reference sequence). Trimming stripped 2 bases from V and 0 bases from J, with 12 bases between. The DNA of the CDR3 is TGTGCCTGGAGTTACAGGGACCTAAGCACAGATACGCAGTATTTT. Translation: CAWSYRDLSTDTQYF.

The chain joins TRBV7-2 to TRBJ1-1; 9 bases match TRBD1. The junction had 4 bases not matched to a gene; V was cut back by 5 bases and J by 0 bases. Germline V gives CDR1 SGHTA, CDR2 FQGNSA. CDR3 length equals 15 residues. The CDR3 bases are TGTGCCAGCAGCCCCCGGGACAGGGTGAACACTGAAGCTTTCTTT. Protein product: CASSPRDRVNTEAFF.

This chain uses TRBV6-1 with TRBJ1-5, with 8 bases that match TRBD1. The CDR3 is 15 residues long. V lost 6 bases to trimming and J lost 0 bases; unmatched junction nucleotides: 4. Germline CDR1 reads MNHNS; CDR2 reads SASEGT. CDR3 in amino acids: CASSGQGYSNQPQHF. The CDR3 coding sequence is TGTGCCAGCAGCGGACAGGGTTATAGCAATCAGCCCCAGCATTTT.

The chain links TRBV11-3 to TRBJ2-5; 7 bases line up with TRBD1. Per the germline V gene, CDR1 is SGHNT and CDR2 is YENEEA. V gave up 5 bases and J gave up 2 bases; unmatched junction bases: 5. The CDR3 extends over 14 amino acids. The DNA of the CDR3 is TGTGCCAGCAGCCCAGGGGGTGGGCAAGAGACCCAGTACTTC. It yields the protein CASSPGGGQETQYF.

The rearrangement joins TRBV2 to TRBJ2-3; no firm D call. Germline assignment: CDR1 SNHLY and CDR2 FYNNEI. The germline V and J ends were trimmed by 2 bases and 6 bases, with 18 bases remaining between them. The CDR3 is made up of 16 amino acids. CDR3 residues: CASSERSPRGDDTQYF. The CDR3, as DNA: TGTGCCAGCAGTGAACGCTCCCCTCGAGGCGATGATACGCAGTATTTT.

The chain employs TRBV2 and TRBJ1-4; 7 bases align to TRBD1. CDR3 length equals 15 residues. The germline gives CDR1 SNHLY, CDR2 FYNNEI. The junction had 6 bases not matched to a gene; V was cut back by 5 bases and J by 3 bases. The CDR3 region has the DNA TGTGCCAGCAGTTACCAGGGGGGAGCTAATGAAAAACTGTTTTTT. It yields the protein CASSYQGGANEKLFF.

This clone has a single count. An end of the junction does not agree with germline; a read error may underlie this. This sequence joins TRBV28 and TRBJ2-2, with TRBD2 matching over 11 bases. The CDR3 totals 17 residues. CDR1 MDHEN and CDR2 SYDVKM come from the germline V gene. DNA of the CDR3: TGCGCTACTAGCGGGGGCCCTGTCAGGACGAACCCCGGGGAGCTGTTTTTT. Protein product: CATSGGPVRTNPGELFF.

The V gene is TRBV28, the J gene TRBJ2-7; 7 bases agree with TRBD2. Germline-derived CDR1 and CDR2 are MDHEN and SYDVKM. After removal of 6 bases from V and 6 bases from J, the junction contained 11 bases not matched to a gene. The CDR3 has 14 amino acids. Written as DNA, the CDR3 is TGTGCCAGCAGCCTATGGGGCGGGAGTACCGAGCAGTACTTC. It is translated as CASSLWGGSTEQYF.

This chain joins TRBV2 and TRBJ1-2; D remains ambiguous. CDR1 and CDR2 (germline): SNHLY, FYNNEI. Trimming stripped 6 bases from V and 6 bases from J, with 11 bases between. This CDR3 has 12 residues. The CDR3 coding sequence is TGTGCCAGCAGGATGGCCGGGGATGGCTACACCTTC. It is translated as CASRMAGDGYTF.

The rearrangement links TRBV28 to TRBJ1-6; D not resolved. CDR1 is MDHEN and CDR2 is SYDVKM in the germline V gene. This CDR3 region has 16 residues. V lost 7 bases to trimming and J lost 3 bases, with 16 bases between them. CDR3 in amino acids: CASTIGSQIYNSPLHF. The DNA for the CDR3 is TGTGCCAGCACCATAGGGTCACAGATCTATAATTCACCCCTCCACTTT.

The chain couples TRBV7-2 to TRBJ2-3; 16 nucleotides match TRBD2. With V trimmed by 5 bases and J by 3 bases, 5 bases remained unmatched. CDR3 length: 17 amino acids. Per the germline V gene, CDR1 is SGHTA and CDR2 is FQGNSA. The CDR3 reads CASSSPGLAGGTDTQYF. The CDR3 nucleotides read TGTGCCAGCAGCAGCCCGGGACTAGCGGGAGGGACAGATACGCAGTATTTT.

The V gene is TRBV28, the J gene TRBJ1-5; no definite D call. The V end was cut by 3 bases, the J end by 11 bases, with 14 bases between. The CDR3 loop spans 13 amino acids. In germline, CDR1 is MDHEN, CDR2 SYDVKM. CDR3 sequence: CASSFPALSAQHF. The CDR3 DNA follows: TGTGCCAGCAGTTTTCCAGCCCTCTCAGCCCAGCATTTT.

CDR3 sequence reads: CASRYDGYTF. In DNA form, the CDR3 reads TGTGCCAGCAGGTACGATGGCTACACCTTC. This chain joins TRBV6-5 and TRBJ1-2; D gene uncertain. Trimming took off 6 bases at V and 6 bases at J, with 5 bases between the two ends. Per the germline V gene, CDR1 is MNHEY and CDR2 is SVGAGI. CDR3 length equals 10 residues.

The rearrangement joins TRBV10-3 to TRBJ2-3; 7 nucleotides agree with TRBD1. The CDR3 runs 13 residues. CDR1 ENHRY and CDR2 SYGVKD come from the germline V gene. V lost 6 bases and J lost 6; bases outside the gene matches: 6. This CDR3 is CAIRDTGVDTQYF. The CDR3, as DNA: TGTGCCATCAGAGACACAGGGGTGGATACGCAGTATTTT.